Presented here are 13 T cell receptor beta chains from one specimen sequenced in a study of T cells of healthy individuals. Via MiXCR, TCRdb re-called the 5' RACE reads, giving one row per CDR3 protein. Of about 41,000 distinct CDR3 sequences in the sample, roughly 4.3% are singletons; the top ten hold about 8.9%. Source of these receptors: a human donor in good health.

This clonotype appeared many times. The V gene is TRBV11-2, the J gene TRBJ2-7; 8 nucleotides match TRBD2. This CDR3 is 17 amino acids long. The junction had 12 bases not matched to a gene; V was cut back by 5 bases and J by 0 bases. Looked up from germline, CDR1 is SGHAT and CDR2 is FQNNGV. The chain's CDR3 is CASSKLLLAGSSYEQYF. For the CDR3, the DNA is TGTGCCAGCAGCAAGCTCCTCCTAGCGGGTAGCTCCTACGAGCAGTACTTC.

This clonotype turned up a few times. V and J are TRBV6-5 and TRBJ1-6; D perhaps matches TRBD1 (5 bases). The germline CDR1 and CDR2 sequences are MNHEY and SVGAGI. This CDR3 comprises 16 residues. V lost 5 bases to trimming and J lost 11 bases, with 22 bases between them. In DNA form, the CDR3 reads TGTGCCAGCAGTGACACCTGGGGGGGAGGAGGGCCACCCCTCCACTTT. The encoded protein is CASSDTWGGGGPPLHF.

In its sample, this clonotype was seen many times. The V gene is TRBV4-2, the J gene TRBJ2-7; a possible D gene is TRBD2 (5 bases). The germline V gene encodes CDR1 LGHNA and CDR2 YNFKEQ. CDR3 size: 13 residues. V was trimmed by 1 base and J by 2 bases, leaving 6 bases between them. CDR3 sequence reads: CASSQGETYEQYF. DNA for the CDR3: TGTGCCAGCAGCCAAGGGGAGACCTACGAGCAGTACTTC.

This clonotype was seen many times. The chain links TRBV6-5 to TRBJ2-4, with D possibly being TRBD1 (6 bases). The CDR3 totals 14 residues. V was clipped by 2 bases and J by 7 bases, with 12 bases between them. The germline CDR1 and CDR2 sequences are MNHEY and SVGAGI. CDR3 DNA: TGTGCCAGCAGTTACGGAGGACAGCTCAACATTCAGTACTTC. Protein product: CASSYGGQLNIQYF.

The gene calls are TRBV6-2 or TRBV6-3 and TRBJ2-5; 13 positions match TRBD2. Trimming took 4 bases from V and 4 from J; bases not matched to a gene: 3. Germline V gene data show CDR1 as MNHEY and CDR2 as SVGEGT. The CDR3 runs to 15 residues. CDR3 nucleotide sequence: TGTGCCAGCAGTTCGTGGACTAGCGGGGGAGAGACCCAGTACTTC. This gives the protein CASSSWTSGGETQYF.

This clonotype was counted ten times or more. CDR3 residues: CASSLEQGANYEQYF. CDR3 sequence (DNA): TGCGCCAGCAGCTTGGAACAGGGGGCTAACTACGAGCAGTACTTC. The chain employs TRBV5-1 and TRBJ2-7; 9 bases are a match to TRBD1. V lost 0 bases, J lost 3 bases, and 4 bases stayed unmatched. This CDR3 has 15 amino acids. From germline, CDR1 is SGHRS and CDR2 YFSETQ.

In this sample, this clonotype turned up many times. J is TRBJ2-7 and V is TRBV25-1; D is uncertain. CDR1 MGHDK and CDR2 SYGVNS come from the germline V gene. V shed 3 bases and J shed 5 bases, with 8 bases lying between them. The CDR3 consists of 12 residues. The DNA of the CDR3 is TGTGCCAGCAGTGACTACCCTCACGAGCAGTACTTC. Translation gives CASSDYPHEQYF.

The chain couples TRBV12-3 or TRBV12-4 to TRBJ2-1, with D maybe TRBD2 (6 bases). The V end lost 6 bases, the J end lost 9 bases, and 12 bases lay between the germline ends. This CDR3 contains 12 residues. CDR3 bases: TGTGCCAGCAGCGTGACTAGGGGTGAGCAGTTCTTC. Residues: CASSVTRGEQFF.

This sequence joins TRBV4-1 and TRBJ1-1, with TRBD1 as a possible D gene (6 bases). Deletions cut 4 bases from V and 2 bases from J, with 11 bases between. Looked up from germline, CDR1 is MGHRA and CDR2 is YSYEKL. The CDR3 runs to 14 residues. The CDR3 DNA follows: TGCGCCAGCAGCCCGGGACACCTAAACACTGAAGCTTTCTTT. Translation gives CASSPGHLNTEAFF.

This clonotype was counted many times. The chain couples TRBV4-1 to TRBJ2-1; 8 positions match TRBD2. The CDR3 is 17 residues long. The V gene's germline CDR1 is MGHRA and CDR2 YSYEKL. V gave up 0 bases and J gave up 3 bases; unmatched junction bases: 7. CDR3 residues: CASSQDAGLGIYNEQFF. CDR3 bases: TGCGCCAGCAGCCAAGATGCGGGACTAGGGATCTACAATGAGCAGTTCTTC.

This clonotype was counted ten times or more. This chain joins TRBV6-5 and TRBJ2-7; D possibly uses TRBD1 or TRBD2 (5 bases each). Per the germline V gene, CDR1 is MNHEY and CDR2 is SVGAGI. This CDR3 is built from 14 residues. Trimming removed 6 bases from V and 0 bases from J, with 12 bases in between. The DNA of the CDR3 is TGTGCCAGCAGGTCTGAGGGGAGCTCCTACGAGCAGTACTTC. Amino acid sequence: CASRSEGSSYEQYF.

The table lists this clonotype with many counts. V gene TRBV25-1 combines with J gene TRBJ2-2, with 7 bases identical to TRBD1. The junction had 6 bases not matched to a gene; V was cut back by 7 bases and J by 4 bases. Germline values: CDR1 MGHDK, CDR2 SYGVNS. The CDR3 sequence is 14 residues long. The chain's CDR3 is CASMGEGATGELFF. Here the CDR3 DNA reads TGTGCCAGCATGGGTGAGGGGGCCACCGGGGAGCTGTTTTTT.

This CDR3 is CSVSFPANTYEQYF. The CDR3 bases are TGCAGCGTCTCATTTCCGGCGAACACCTACGAGCAGTACTTC. The V gene is TRBV29-1, the J gene TRBJ2-7; no firm D call. Germline V gives CDR1 SQVTM, CDR2 ANQGSEA. The V gene lost 6 bases and the J gene lost 2 bases, with 17 bases spanning the gap. The CDR3 length is 14 residues.